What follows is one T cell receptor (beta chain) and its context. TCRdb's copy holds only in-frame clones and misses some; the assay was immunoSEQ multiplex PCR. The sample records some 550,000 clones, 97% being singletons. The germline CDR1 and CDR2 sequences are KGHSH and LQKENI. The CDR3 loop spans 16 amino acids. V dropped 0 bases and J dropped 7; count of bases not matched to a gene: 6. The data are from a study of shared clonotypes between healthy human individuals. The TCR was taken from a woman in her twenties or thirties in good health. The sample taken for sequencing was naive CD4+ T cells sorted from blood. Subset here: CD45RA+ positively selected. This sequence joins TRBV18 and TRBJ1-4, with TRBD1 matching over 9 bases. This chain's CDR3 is CASSPPRTGEAEKLFF. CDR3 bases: TGTGCCAGCTCACCACCGAGGACAGGGGAGGCTGAAAAACTGTTTTTT.